Reported below is one T cell receptor beta chain. The antigen is unknown. The data were obtained in a study of multiple sclerosis patients with progressive multifocal leukoencephalopathy. Data came from immunoSEQ multiplex PCR; TCRdb stores just in-frame clones and leaves some out. Found here are about 31,000 clones, around 90% of them singletons; the top ten hold less than 6.5%. Time point indicated: time of PML onset. At PML onset, T3 blood samples were taken. Findings and caveats of the study: It is unclear whether the findings reflect JC virus infection or general immunocompromise. Before and during natalizumab, the clones expanded at PML already existed.

The input for sequencing was PBMCs, taken from a patient treated with natalizumab. This sequence originates from a woman in her 40s with progressive multifocal leukoencephalopathy.

The DNA of the CDR3 is TGTGCCAGCAGCCGACAGGGGAACACTGAAGCTTTCTTT. Its protein is CASSRQGNTEAFF. The chain combines TRBV7-9 with TRBJ1-1, with 7 positions matching TRBD1. This CDR3 contains 13 residues. CDR1 is SEHNR and CDR2 is FQNEAQ in the germline V gene (reference sequence). V shed 5 bases and J 1 base; nucleotides not matched to a gene: 1.